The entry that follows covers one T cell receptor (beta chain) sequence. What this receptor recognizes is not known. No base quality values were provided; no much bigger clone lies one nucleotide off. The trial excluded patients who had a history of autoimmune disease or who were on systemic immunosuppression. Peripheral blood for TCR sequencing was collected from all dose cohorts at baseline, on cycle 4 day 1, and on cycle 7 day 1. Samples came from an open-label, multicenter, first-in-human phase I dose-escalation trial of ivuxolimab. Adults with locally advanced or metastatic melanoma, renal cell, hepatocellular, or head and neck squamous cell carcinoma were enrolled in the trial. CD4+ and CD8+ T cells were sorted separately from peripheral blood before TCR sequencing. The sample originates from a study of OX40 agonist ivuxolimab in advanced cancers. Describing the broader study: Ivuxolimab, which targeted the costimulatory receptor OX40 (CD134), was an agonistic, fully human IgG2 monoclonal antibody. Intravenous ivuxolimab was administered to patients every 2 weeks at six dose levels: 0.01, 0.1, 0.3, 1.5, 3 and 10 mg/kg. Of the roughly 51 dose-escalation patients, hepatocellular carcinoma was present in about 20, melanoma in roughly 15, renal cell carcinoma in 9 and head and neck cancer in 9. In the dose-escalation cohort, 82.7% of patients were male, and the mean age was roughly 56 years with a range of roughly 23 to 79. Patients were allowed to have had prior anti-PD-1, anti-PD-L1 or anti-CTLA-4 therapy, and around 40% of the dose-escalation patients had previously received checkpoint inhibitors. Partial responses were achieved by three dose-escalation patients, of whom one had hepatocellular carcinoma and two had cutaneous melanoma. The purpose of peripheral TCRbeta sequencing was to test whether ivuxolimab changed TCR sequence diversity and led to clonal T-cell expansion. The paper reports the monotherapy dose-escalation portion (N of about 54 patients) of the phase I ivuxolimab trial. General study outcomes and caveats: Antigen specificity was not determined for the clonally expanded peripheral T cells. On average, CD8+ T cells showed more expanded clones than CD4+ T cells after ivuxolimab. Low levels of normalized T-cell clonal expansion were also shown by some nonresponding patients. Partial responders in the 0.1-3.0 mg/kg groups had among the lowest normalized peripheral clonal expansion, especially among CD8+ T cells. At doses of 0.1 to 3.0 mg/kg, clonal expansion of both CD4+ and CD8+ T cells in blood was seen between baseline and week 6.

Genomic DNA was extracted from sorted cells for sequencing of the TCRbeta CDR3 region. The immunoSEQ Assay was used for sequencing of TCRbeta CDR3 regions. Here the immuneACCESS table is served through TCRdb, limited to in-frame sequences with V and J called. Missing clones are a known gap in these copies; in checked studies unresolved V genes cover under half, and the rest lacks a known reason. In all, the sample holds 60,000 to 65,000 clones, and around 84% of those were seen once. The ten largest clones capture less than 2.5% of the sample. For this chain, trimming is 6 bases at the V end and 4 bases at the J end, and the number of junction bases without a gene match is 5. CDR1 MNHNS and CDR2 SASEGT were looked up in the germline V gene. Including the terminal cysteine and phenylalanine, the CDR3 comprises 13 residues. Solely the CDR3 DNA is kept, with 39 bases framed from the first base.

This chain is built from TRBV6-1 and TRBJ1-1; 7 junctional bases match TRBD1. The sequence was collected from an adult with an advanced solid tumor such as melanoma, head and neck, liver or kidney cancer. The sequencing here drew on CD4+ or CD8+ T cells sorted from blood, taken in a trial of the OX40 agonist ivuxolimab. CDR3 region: CASSPRGGTEAFF. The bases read TGTGCCAGCAGCCCCAGGGGGGGCACTGAAGCTTTCTTT.